These 15 T cell receptor beta chains originate from one sample sequenced in a study of cytomegalovirus exposure and HLA in healthy donors. The assay was immunoSEQ multiplex PCR, and TCRdb's table has in-frame clones only and misses some. The repertoire holds about 130,000 clones, with roughly 87% as singletons. The sequencing sample was made of PBMCs. The origin of the receptors is a woman aged 18-29 years in good health and CMV-seropositive.

The V and J genes are TRBV5-4 and TRBJ2-3; D remains ambiguous. V lost 0 bases and J lost 2, with 4 bases in between. This CDR3 has 13 residues. The germline V gene encodes CDR1 SGHNT and CDR2 YYREEE (reference sequence). In DNA form, the CDR3 reads TGTGCCAGCAGCTTGGTCTACACAGATACGCAGTATTTT. This translates into CASSLVYTDTQYF.

The chain links TRBV7-2 to TRBJ2-3; TRBD1 aligns across 9 bases. The CDR3 contains 16 residues. Per the germline V gene, CDR1 is SGHTA and CDR2 is FQGNSA. The V segment lost 6 bases and the J segment 8 bases; nucleotides outside the gene matches: 15. CDR3 residues: CASRRASTGGAATQYF. The CDR3 nucleotides read TGTGCCAGCAGGAGAGCCTCGACAGGGGGAGCGGCTACGCAGTATTTT.

The V and J genes are TRBV6-5 and TRBJ2-3; 12 bases match TRBD2. Germline-derived CDR1 and CDR2 are MNHEY and SVGAGI. The CDR3 has 16 amino acids. J was trimmed by 0 bases and V by 4 bases; bases with no gene match: 2. CDR3 sequence: CASSSTSGGSTDTQYF. DNA of the CDR3: TGTGCCAGCAGTTCCACTAGCGGGGGGAGCACAGATACGCAGTATTTT.

V usage is TRBV19 and J usage is TRBJ1-2, with 9 bases fitting TRBD1. V was pared by 0 bases and J by 4 bases, with 9 bases of the junction left unmatched. The germline V gene has CDR1 LNHDA and CDR2 SQIVND (reference sequence). The CDR3 totals 17 residues. The CDR3 DNA is TGTGCCAGTAGTATAGACGGAACAGGGGGCCTTCCCTATGGCTACACCTTC. It encodes CASSIDGTGGLPYGYTF.

V is TRBV7-8 and J is TRBJ1-3; D perhaps matches TRBD1 (5 bases). From germline, CDR1 is SGHVS and CDR2 FQNEAQ. V shed 5 bases and J shed 6 bases, with 14 bases lying between them. The CDR3 runs to 14 residues. This CDR3 reads CASSPTGGVNTIYF. In DNA, the CDR3 is TGTGCCAGCAGCCCCACGGGGGGGGTAAACACCATATATTTT.

V is TRBV5-5 and J is TRBJ1-5, with 8 bases aligning to TRBD1. This CDR3 has 18 residues. Germline loops: CDR1 SGHKS, CDR2 YYEKEE (reference sequence). Trimming at V came to 0 bases and at J to 0 bases, leaving 8 bases not matched to a gene. DNA of the CDR3: TGTGCCAGCAGCTTGGGGGCCGACAGGGGATATAGCAATCAGCCCCAGCATTTT. Its protein product is CASSLGADRGYSNQPQHF.

This clone came up once. The chain combines TRBV7-9 with TRBJ2-3; D ambiguous. The CDR3 spans 12 residues. V was pared by 1 base and J by 7 bases, with 6 bases between. Germline V gene lookup returns CDR1 SEHNR and CDR2 FQNEAQ (reference sequence). DNA of the CDR3: TGTGCCAGCAGCTTAGAATCAAATACGCAGTATTTT. Amino acids: CASSLESNTQYF.

CDR3 DNA sequence: TGTGCCAGCAGTCATAAACAGGGGTCCTACAATGAGCAGTTCTTC. Protein product: CASSHKQGSYNEQFF. The chain couples TRBV27 to TRBJ2-1, with TRBD1 matching over 7 bases. This CDR3 has 15 residues. From germline, CDR1 is MNHEY and CDR2 SMNVEV (reference sequence). With V trimmed by 5 bases and J by 1 base, 5 bases remained unmatched.

This sequence joins TRBV14 and TRBJ1-1; the match to TRBD1 covers 8 bases. The CDR3 contains 12 residues. Trimming at V came to 1 base and at J to 10 bases, leaving 2 bases not matched to a gene. Per germline, CDR1 SGHDN and CDR2 FVKESK. CDR3 residues: CASSQVTGGAFF. The CDR3 bases are TGTGCCAGCAGCCAAGTAACAGGGGGAGCTTTCTTT. Complete variable domain (other parts from reference TRBV14 and TRBJ1-1): EAGVTQFPSHSVIEKGQTVTLRCDPISGHDNLYWYRRVMGKEIKFLLHFVKESKQDESGMPNNRFLAERTGGTYSTLKVQPAELEDSGVYFCASSQVTGGAFFGQGTRLTVV.

This chain links TRBV6-1 with TRBJ1-1, with 9 bases aligning to TRBD1. V trimming: 3 bases; J trimming: 6 bases; junction bases outside the gene matches: 8. Germline values: CDR1 MNHNS, CDR2 SASEGT. The CDR3 length is 15 residues. The CDR3 protein is CASSDGQGWRAEAFF. CDR3 DNA sequence: TGTGCCAGCAGTGACGGACAGGGGTGGCGCGCTGAAGCTTTCTTT.

The chain is built from TRBV6-1 and TRBJ2-1; 11 bases are shared with TRBD1. Looked up from germline, CDR1 is MNHNS and CDR2 is SASEGT. J gave up 7 bases and V 6 bases, and 8 bases lay outside the gene matches. This CDR3 contains 15 residues. This CDR3 reads CASSGGTGGLNEQFF. The CDR3 nucleotides are TGTGCCAGCAGCGGTGGGACAGGGGGTTTAAATGAGCAGTTCTTC.

The V and J genes are TRBV5-1 and TRBJ2-1, with a weak D call TRBD1 (5 bases). The CDR3 is 15 amino acids. The germline CDR1 and CDR2 sequences are SGHRS and YFSETQ. V lost 0 bases, J lost 5 bases, and 12 bases lay in between. The CDR3 DNA follows: TGCGCCAGCAGCTTGGTGCCAGGGATTAACAATGAGCAGTTCTTC. Its translation: CASSLVPGINNEQFF.

The chain has TRBV7-8 and TRBJ1-5; no clear D gene. The CDR3 has 15 amino acids. Trimming took 3 bases from V and 1 from J, leaving 10 bases between them. Per germline, CDR1 SGHVS and CDR2 FQNEAQ. CDR3 in DNA: TGTGCCAGCAGCTTTTCGCAGGCAAGCAATCAGCCCCAGCATTTT. Its translation is CASSFSQASNQPQHF.

The rearrangement uses TRBV19 and TRBJ1-2; D is perhaps TRBD1 (6 bases). The CDR3 is 13 amino acids. Trimming took 8 bases from V and 1 from J, leaving 11 bases between them. Per germline, CDR1 LNHDA and CDR2 SQIVND (reference sequence). CDR3: CASGTGNNYGYTF. In DNA form, the CDR3 reads TGTGCCAGTGGTACAGGGAATAACTATGGCTACACCTTC.

The rearrangement joins TRBV7-6 to TRBJ2-5; D is undetermined. Trimming took 5 bases from V and 1 from J, leaving 5 bases between them. The CDR3 length is 12 residues. Germline V lookup: CDR1 SGHVS, CDR2 FNYEAQ. CDR3 in DNA: TGTGCCAGCAGCCAGATCCAAGAGACCCAGTACTTC. This translates into CASSQIQETQYF.